This TCR beta chain was sequenced during a study of T cells in Graves' hyperthyroidism and ophthalmopathy. This clonotype has a count of ten or more. Trimming cost V 3 bases and J 1 base; bases outside gene matches: 5. CDR3 size: 15 residues. In germline, CDR1 is DFQATT, CDR2 SNEGSKA (reference sequence). TCR beta CDR3 region amplification was performed from RNA transcripts. First-round RT-PCR with HTBI primers amplified the TCR CDR3 region. TCRdb reanalysed the multiplex PCR reads using MiXCR and keeps one entry per CDR3 protein. The sample contains a few hundred thousand distinct CDR3 sequences, about 14% of which appear only once.

Sequenced material: blood. This sequence was found in a woman in her twenties or thirties with Graves' ophthalmopathy. The rearrangement links TRBV20-1 to TRBJ1-4; 7 positions match TRBD1. CDR3 in DNA: TGCAGTGCTAGGACAGGGCGAATAACTAATGAAAAACTGTTTTTT. This translates into CSARTGRITNEKLFF.